The present entry profiles one T cell receptor beta chain with its context. This sample is drawn from a study of cytomegalovirus exposure and HLA in healthy donors. Profiling relied on immunoSEQ multiplex PCR, and the TCRdb table lists in-frame clones only, not all of them. The sample has about 220,000 clones, approximately 80% seen once. What was sequenced was PBMCs. This clonotype originated in a woman younger than 45 in good health and CMV-seropositive.

This chain's CDR3 is CASSWGQGNGYTF. In nucleotides, the CDR3 is TGCGCCAGCAGCTGGGGACAGGGCAATGGCTACACCTTC. The rearrangement uses TRBV5-1 and TRBJ1-2; 9 bases match TRBD1. The V segment lost 3 bases and the J segment 6 bases; nucleotides outside the gene matches: 3. CDR3 size: 13 residues. Germline CDR1 and CDR2: SGHRS and YFSETQ. The variable domain in full, completed from reference TRBV5-1 and TRBJ1-2, reads KAGVTQTPRYLIKTRGQQVTLSCSPISGHRSVSWYQQTPGQGLQFLFEYFSETQRNKGNFPGRFSGRQFSNSRSEMNVSTLELGDSALYLCASSWGQGNGYTFGSGTRLTVV.